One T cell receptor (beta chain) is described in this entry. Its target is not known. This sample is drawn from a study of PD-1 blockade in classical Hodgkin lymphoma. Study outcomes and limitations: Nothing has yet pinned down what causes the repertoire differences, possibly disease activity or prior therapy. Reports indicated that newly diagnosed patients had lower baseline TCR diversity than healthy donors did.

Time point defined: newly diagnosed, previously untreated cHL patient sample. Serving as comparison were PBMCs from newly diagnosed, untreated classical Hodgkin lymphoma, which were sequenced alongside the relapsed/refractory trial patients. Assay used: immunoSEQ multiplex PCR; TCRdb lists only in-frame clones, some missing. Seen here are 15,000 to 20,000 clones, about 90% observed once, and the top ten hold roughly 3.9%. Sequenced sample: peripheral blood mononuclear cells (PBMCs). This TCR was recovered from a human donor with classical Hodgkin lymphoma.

CDR3 loop: CASAGPTNEKLFF. In nucleotides, the CDR3 is TGTGCCAGCGCCGGCCCCACTAATGAAAAACTGTTTTTT. This chain uses TRBV6-1 with TRBJ1-4; unclear D gene. The CDR3 consists of 13 residues. V lost 8 bases and J lost 2, with 9 bases in between. The germline CDR1 and CDR2 sequences are MNHNS and SASEGT.